This passage covers 30 T cell receptor beta chains from one sample sequenced in a study of shared clonotypes between healthy human individuals. The protocol was immunoSEQ multiplex PCR, while the TCRdb copy is restricted to in-frame clones and leaves out a portion. Altogether about 770,000 clones are present, approximately 77% being singletons, with the ten largest covering 1.8%. Specimen: memory CD4+ T cells sorted from blood. Subset specified: CD45RA-negative fraction. These receptor sequences come from a woman aged 25 to 39 in good health.

The rearrangement links TRBV2 to TRBJ2-1; tentatively, D is TRBD2 (5 bases). Germline V gene data show CDR1 as SNHLY and CDR2 as FYNNEI. There are 14 residues in the CDR3. V was pared by 5 bases and J by 5 bases, with 13 bases between. Here the CDR3 DNA reads TGTGCCAGCAGTACCTCGACTATTAACAATGAGCAGTTCTTC. Protein: CASSTSTINNEQFF.

The chain is built from TRBV19 and TRBJ2-4; 14 bases fit TRBD2. CDR1 LNHDA and CDR2 SQIVND come from the germline V gene (reference sequence). Trimming removed 6 bases from V and 0 bases from J; junction bases left unmatched: 13. This CDR3 is 20 amino acids long. The chain's CDR3 is CASSPRGLAGVSGAKNIQYF. For the CDR3, the DNA is TGTGCCAGTAGCCCGAGGGGACTAGCGGGAGTCTCGGGAGCCAAAAACATTCAGTACTTC. The variable domain in full, with the rest retrieved from reference TRBV19 and TRBJ2-4, is DGGITQSPKYLFRKEGQNVTLSCEQNLNHDAMYWYRQDPGQGLRLIYYSQIVNDFQKGDIAEGYSVSREKKESFPLTVTSAQKNPTAFYLCASSPRGLAGVSGAKNIQYFGAGTRLSVL.

The chain recombines TRBV4-1 with TRBJ1-3; D may be TRBD1 (5 bases). CDR1 is MGHRA and CDR2 is YSYEKL in the germline V gene. Trimming cost V 0 bases and J 4 bases, with 31 bases left between them. This CDR3 comprises 22 residues. The CDR3 sequence is CASSQEFISVAQPRGDGNTIYF. CDR3 DNA sequence: TGCGCCAGCAGCCAAGAATTTATTTCTGTCGCCCAGCCTCGTGGGGACGGAAACACCATATATTTT.

This chain joins TRBV5-6 and TRBJ2-7, with D unresolved. V was trimmed by 1 base and J by 6 bases, leaving 14 bases between them. There are 14 residues in the CDR3. In germline, CDR1 is SGHDT, CDR2 YYEEEE. CDR3 amino acids: CASSLIFGLREQYF. CDR3 nucleotide sequence: TGTGCCAGCAGCTTGATATTCGGCTTACGCGAGCAGTACTTC.

The table lists this clone with many counts. This sequence joins TRBV19 and TRBJ1-1; the D is unclear. V lost 6 bases and J lost 4, with 18 bases in between. This CDR3 spans 15 amino acids. Germline loops: CDR1 LNHDA, CDR2 SQIVND (reference sequence). The CDR3 loop is CASRYQADSGTEAFF. The CDR3 nucleotides are TGTGCCAGTAGATATCAGGCCGACTCGGGCACTGAAGCTTTCTTT.

This chain uses TRBV2 with TRBJ2-5; D may correspond to TRBD1 or TRBD2 (5 bases each). The CDR3 is 14 residues long. The germline V gene encodes CDR1 SNHLY and CDR2 FYNNEI. V dropped 8 bases and J dropped 4 bases, with 17 bases sitting between them. Written as DNA, the CDR3 is TGTGCCAGCGGCCCGAGGGCTGGGGGAGAGACCCAGTACTTC. Its translation: CASGPRAGGETQYF.

This chain joins TRBV6-5 and TRBJ1-5, with D unresolved. The germline V gene has CDR1 MNHEY and CDR2 SVGAGI. Trimming took off 0 bases at V and 0 bases at J, with 6 bases between the two ends. The CDR3 loop spans 15 amino acids. Here the CDR3 reads CASSYSFGSNQPQHF. CDR3 in DNA: TGTGCCAGCAGTTACTCGTTCGGTAGCAATCAGCCCCAGCATTTT.

This clone occurred a few times. The V and J genes are TRBV6-7 and TRBJ2-5; D unclear. TRBV6-7 is designated an ORF whose function remains uncertain. The CDR3 contains 14 residues. The V end lost 6 bases, the J end lost 5 bases, and 16 bases lay between the germline ends. The chain's CDR3 is CASSQRRRRETQYF. CDR3 bases: TGTGCCAGCAGCCAACGACGGAGAAGGGAGACCCAGTACTTC.

The V gene is TRBV5-1, the J gene TRBJ2-2; TRBD2 matches 7 bases. This CDR3 is built from 13 residues. Germline V gene lookup returns CDR1 SGHRS and CDR2 YFSETQ. J lost 7 bases, V lost 4 bases, and 4 bases had no gene match. The CDR3 is CASSPRTSGELFF. Here the CDR3 DNA reads TGCGCCAGCAGCCCTAGGACTAGCGGGGAGCTGTTTTTT.

This chain links TRBV6-5 with TRBJ2-1; TRBD2 matches 12 bases. The CDR3 has 14 amino acids. The V segment lost 6 bases and the J segment 8 bases; nucleotides outside the gene matches: 5. Germline values: CDR1 MNHEY, CDR2 SVGAGI. The CDR3 DNA reads TGTGCCAGCAGAGGACTAGCGGGAAGGTATGAGCAGTTCTTC. It specifies CASRGLAGRYEQFF.

V is TRBV18 and J is TRBJ2-7; TRBD1 is a possible D gene (6 bases). V lost 6 bases and J lost 0, with 15 bases in between. Germline CDR1 is KGHSH and CDR2 is LQKENI. The CDR3 runs 15 residues. The DNA of the CDR3 is TGTGCCAGCTCCCTGAGGACAGTCAGCTCCTACGAGCAGTACTTC. Translated, it gives CASSLRTVSSYEQYF.

There are many counts of this clone. Other DNA sequences within the sample encode an identical CDR3. The J gene is TRBJ1-3, the V gene TRBV27; D is perhaps TRBD1 (5 bases). Germline V lookup: CDR1 MNHEY, CDR2 SMNVEV (reference sequence). V was trimmed by 5 bases and J by 7 bases, leaving 12 bases between them. CDR3 length: 13 residues. CDR3 bases: TGTGCCAGCAGTCCCACGGGGGGGAACACCATATATTTT. Protein: CASSPTGGNTIYF.

As to this clone: A much larger clone is a single base away; this may be a read error. Other nucleotide sequences in the sample specify the same CDR3. The chain uses TRBV7-9 and TRBJ2-2; D unclear. The CDR3 sequence is 12 residues long. Trimming removed 1 base from V and 6 bases from J, with 3 bases in between. The V gene's germline CDR1 is SEHNR and CDR2 FQNEAQ (reference sequence). The CDR3, as DNA: TGTGCCAGCAGCTTAGGTCCCGGGGAGCTGTTTTTT. Its translation: CASSLGPGELFF.

The chain links TRBV4-2 to TRBJ1-2, with 8 bases that match TRBD1. Per the germline V gene, CDR1 is LGHNA and CDR2 is YNFKEQ. V shed 3 bases and J 3 bases; nucleotides not matched to a gene: 6. The CDR3 runs to 15 residues. CDR3 coding DNA: TGTGCCAGCAGCCACGTGACAGGGGACCACTATGGCTACACCTTC. Protein: CASSHVTGDHYGYTF.

V and J are TRBV5-5 and TRBJ1-2, with D uncertain. The V gene's germline CDR1 is SGHKS and CDR2 YYEKEE (reference sequence). This CDR3 is built from 12 residues. Trimming took 10 bases from V and 3 from J, leaving 13 bases between them. The CDR3 spells CAWRGPYYGYTF. The CDR3 nucleotides read TGTGCCTGGCGAGGGCCATACTATGGCTACACCTTC.

The gene calls are TRBV10-2 and TRBJ1-5; 7 bases fit TRBD1. This CDR3 is 14 amino acids long. Germline CDR1 reads WSHSY; CDR2 reads SAAADI. With V trimmed by 5 bases and J by 5 bases, 6 bases remained unmatched. The CDR3 region is CASSFSGGDQPQHF. As DNA, the CDR3 is TGCGCCAGCAGTTTCTCAGGGGGTGATCAGCCCCAGCATTTT.

The CDR3 sequence is CASRGLAANTGELFF. The CDR3 nucleotides read TGTGCCAGCAGGGGACTAGCGGCAAACACCGGGGAGCTGTTTTTT. This sequence joins TRBV27 and TRBJ2-2, with TRBD2 matching over 11 bases. CDR1 MNHEY and CDR2 SMNVEV come from the germline V gene (reference sequence). The CDR3 sequence is 15 residues long. The V gene end was trimmed by 6 bases and the J gene end by 2 bases; junction bases not matched to a gene: 2.

The V gene is TRBV9, the J gene TRBJ2-3; D possibly corresponds to TRBD2 (6 bases). The CDR3 totals 16 residues. Trimming cost V 6 bases and J 0 bases, with 17 bases left between them. CDR1 and CDR2 from the germline V gene are SGDLS and YYNGEE. The CDR3 protein is CASTTGVISSTDTQYF. CDR3 sequence (DNA): TGTGCCAGCACCACGGGGGTCATATCTAGCACAGATACGCAGTATTTT.

The gene calls are TRBV6-6 and TRBJ2-2, with D hard to call. V was pared by 5 bases and J by 3 bases, with 4 bases between. CDR3 length equals 12 residues. Germline V gene lookup returns CDR1 MNHNY and CDR2 SVGAGI (reference sequence). The CDR3 DNA follows: TGTGCCAGCAGTAGCTACACCGGGGAGCTGTTTTTT. The encoded protein is CASSSYTGELFF.

This chain connects TRBV19 to TRBJ2-2; TRBD2 is a possible D gene (6 bases). Trimming took off 9 bases at V and 6 bases at J, with 20 bases between the two ends. This CDR3 is built from 15 residues. CDR1 is LNHDA, CDR2 SQIVND, per germline (reference sequence). The CDR3 region is CASQRRDGLAGELFF. For the CDR3, the DNA is TGTGCCAGCCAGAGGCGGGACGGGTTAGCCGGGGAGCTGTTTTTT.

The gene calls are TRBV6-1 and TRBJ2-5; no reliable D call. The CDR3 spans 14 residues. Germline CDR1 MNHNS, CDR2 SASEGT. V lost 8 bases, J lost 7 bases, and 20 bases lay in between. The CDR3 sequence is CASSSYDQRGTQYF. As DNA, the CDR3 is TGTGCCAGCTCTTCGTATGATCAGAGAGGGACCCAGTACTTC.

The sample holds a few counts of this clone. J is TRBJ1-2 and V is TRBV27; 10 nucleotides align to TRBD1. The CDR3 totals 17 residues. V dropped 0 bases and J dropped 3; count of bases not matched to a gene: 7. CDR1 is MNHEY, CDR2 SMNVEV, per germline (reference sequence). In DNA, the CDR3 is TGTGCCAGCAGTTTATCAAGACAGGGGGCGAGGGACTATGGCTACACCTTC. Residues: CASSLSRQGARDYGYTF.

V gene TRBV28 combines with J gene TRBJ2-3; 15 nucleotides agree with TRBD2. Unmatched junction bases numbered 7, after V lost 3 bases and J lost 0 bases. The CDR3 has 19 amino acids. Germline CDR1 reads MDHEN; CDR2 reads SYDVKM. The CDR3 region is CASSFSGLAGGLSTDTQYF. The CDR3, as DNA: TGTGCCAGCAGTTTCTCGGGACTAGCGGGAGGCCTTAGCACAGATACGCAGTATTTT.

The chain is built from TRBV5-1 and TRBJ2-3; TRBD1 is a possible D gene (6 bases). V shed 0 bases and J shed 5 bases, with 19 bases lying between them. Germline assignment: CDR1 SGHRS and CDR2 YFSETQ. This CDR3 has 17 amino acids. CDR3: CASSLDSSTRGRDTQYF. CDR3 sequence (DNA): TGCGCCAGCAGCTTGGACTCTTCCACCAGGGGACGAGATACGCAGTATTTT.

This sequence joins TRBV25-1 and TRBJ2-7; 7 positions agree with TRBD2. The CDR3 runs to 12 residues. V lost 5 bases and J lost 5; bases outside the gene matches: 3. Looked up from germline, CDR1 is MGHDK and CDR2 is SYGVNS. CDR3 region: CASSSGRDEQYF. DNA of the CDR3: TGTGCCAGCAGTAGTGGGAGGGACGAGCAGTACTTC.

This chain joins TRBV2 and TRBJ2-2; 7 bases line up with TRBD1. V shed 4 bases and J 5 bases; nucleotides not matched to a gene: 4. Germline V lookup: CDR1 SNHLY, CDR2 FYNNEI. This CDR3 region has 14 residues. CDR3 sequence: CASSGQGLTGELFF. The CDR3 DNA follows: TGTGCCAGCAGTGGACAGGGTCTGACCGGGGAGCTGTTTTTT.

The table lists this clone with a few counts. The chain uses TRBV27 and TRBJ1-5, with D maybe TRBD1 (5 bases). Between the trimmed V and J ends, which lost 5 bases and 4 bases, there was a span of 15 bases. This CDR3 has 15 residues. Germline loops: CDR1 MNHEY, CDR2 SMNVEV (reference sequence). CDR3 DNA: TGTGCCAGCAGTCCCATGGGACTGGGTAATCAGCCCCAGCATTTT. This encodes CASSPMGLGNQPQHF.

This clone has a handful of counts. This chain connects TRBV29-1 to TRBJ1-4; the D is unclear. V was shortened by 6 bases and J by 1 base, with 12 bases between the two germline ends. The CDR3 covers 14 residues. The germline V gene encodes CDR1 SQVTM and CDR2 ANQGSEA. CDR3 nucleotide sequence: TGCAGCGTCGCCCGAGGAGTAACTAATGAAAAACTGTTTTTT. This sequence encodes CSVARGVTNEKLFF.

This clone came up a few times. The chain links TRBV2 to TRBJ2-1; the D gene is possibly TRBD1 (5 bases). The CDR3 runs 13 residues. V was pared by 2 bases and J by 9 bases, with 11 bases between. The V gene's germline CDR1 is SNHLY and CDR2 FYNNEI. The CDR3 sequence is CASSEFQGTEQFF. CDR3 nucleotide sequence: TGTGCCAGCAGTGAATTCCAGGGAACTGAGCAGTTCTTC.

In its sample, this clone was seen once. The genes are TRBV6-5 and TRBJ1-3; D perhaps matches TRBD1 (6 bases). V lost 4 bases and J lost 0, with 7 bases in between. The germline V gene encodes CDR1 MNHEY and CDR2 SVGAGI. This CDR3 is built from 14 residues. The CDR3 is CASSWGLSGNTIYF. The CDR3 DNA follows: TGTGCCAGCAGTTGGGGGCTCTCTGGAAACACCATATATTTT.